Each of the 15 T cell receptor beta chains below was sequenced from the same sample in a study of blood T cells in healthy people across ages. The authors ran a second PCR of about 6 to 12 cycles using a sample-barcoded 5' primer and a J-beta primer mix. A single record per CDR3 protein comes from TCRdb applying MiXCR to the 5' RACE reads. The sample lists hundreds of thousands of distinct CDR3 sequences; 40% to 45% were seen once. Sequencing used blood. These receptor sequences come from a man older than 75 in good health.

This clonotype showed up just a few times. With a much larger clone just one base away, this may be a read error. This chain links TRBV12-3 or TRBV12-4 with TRBJ2-1, with 8 bases aligning to TRBD2. The CDR3 covers 14 residues. With 5 bases clipped from V and 3 bases from J, the junction kept 3 bases outside the gene matches. The CDR3 region is CASSAGLGYNEQFF. Written as DNA, the CDR3 is TGTGCCAGCAGTGCGGGACTAGGCTACAATGAGCAGTTCTTC.

The gene calls are TRBV6-6 and TRBJ2-3, with a weak D call TRBD2 (6 bases). CDR3 size: 16 residues. Germline V gives CDR1 MNHNY, CDR2 SVGAGI (reference sequence). V was shortened by 2 bases and J by 3 bases, with 15 bases between the two germline ends. CDR3 residues: CASSYGATRKTDTQYF. The DNA for the CDR3 is TGTGCCAGCAGTTACGGAGCGACTAGGAAGACAGATACGCAGTATTTT.

This clonotype was seen a few times. This chain uses TRBV20-1 with TRBJ2-5, with a tentative D call TRBD1 (6 bases). The V end lost 1 base, the J end lost 5 bases, and 14 bases lay between the germline ends. Germline CDR1 reads DFQATT; CDR2 reads SNEGSKA (reference sequence). The CDR3 sequence is 14 residues long. The CDR3 here is CSARGQGFYETQYF. The CDR3 nucleotides read TGCAGTGCTAGAGGGCAGGGGTTTTATGAGACCCAGTACTTC.

The rearrangement uses TRBV28 and TRBJ2-1; 11 bases match TRBD1. Germline CDR1 reads MDHEN; CDR2 reads SYDVKM. There are 13 residues in the CDR3. The trim removed 6 bases at V and 7 bases at J, leaving 2 bases unmatched. The CDR3 region is CASRGQGGNEQFF. The CDR3 DNA reads as TGTGCCAGCAGGGGACAGGGGGGGAATGAGCAGTTCTTC.

The V gene is TRBV27, the J gene TRBJ2-3, with D tentatively TRBD1 (6 bases). Per germline, CDR1 MNHEY and CDR2 SMNVEV (reference sequence). The V end lost 6 bases, the J end lost 0 bases, and 16 bases lay between the germline ends. This CDR3 comprises 16 residues. As DNA, the CDR3 is TGTGCCAGCAGAGGACCCTGGACAGCTAGCACAGATACGCAGTATTTT. It is translated as CASRGPWTASTDTQYF.

This clonotype was detected only a few times. V gene TRBV3-1 combines with J gene TRBJ2-2; D perhaps matches TRBD2 (6 bases). In germline, CDR1 is LGHDT, CDR2 YNNKEL (reference sequence). The CDR3 loop spans 15 amino acids. V lost 7 bases and J 6 bases, leaving 18 bases between the germline ends. This chain's CDR3 is CASTSRREQPGELFF. The CDR3 DNA is TGTGCCAGCACCTCAAGGAGGGAGCAGCCCGGGGAGCTGTTTTTT.

A note on this clonotype: A clone one base away is much larger, so this may be a read error. The J gene is TRBJ2-5, the V gene TRBV29-1; 7 nucleotides match TRBD1. The CDR3 is made up of 13 amino acids. Trimming cost V 1 base and J 6 bases; bases outside gene matches: 5. Germline V gene data show CDR1 as SQVTM and CDR2 as ANQGSEA. The CDR3 nucleotides read TGCAGCGTTGAAGGGGGACAGAGCCAGACCCAGTACTTC. It is translated as CSVEGGQSQTQYF.

This clonotype has a handful of counts. J is TRBJ2-7 and V is TRBV3-1; D gene unclear. CDR1 LGHDT and CDR2 YNNKEL come from the germline V gene (reference sequence). Deletions cut 3 bases from V and 0 bases from J, with 9 bases between. CDR3 size: 14 residues. CDR3: CASSHHFVSYEQYF. The CDR3 DNA reads as TGTGCCAGCAGCCACCATTTCGTCTCCTACGAGCAGTACTTC.

This clonotype has only a few counts. The chain is built from TRBV10-1 and TRBJ2-1; perhaps TRBD2 as D (6 bases). Trimming pared 6 bases from V and 4 bases from J, leaving 16 bases between. CDR1 is WNHNN and CDR2 is SYGVQD in the germline V gene (reference sequence). The CDR3 spans 15 residues. The DNA of the CDR3 is TGCGCCAGCAGCCTCGGGAGAGGGCCTTACAATGAGCAGTTCTTC. Its translation: CASSLGRGPYNEQFF.

This clonotype was counted once. The chain joins TRBV19 to TRBJ2-7, with a possible D match to TRBD1 (5 bases). Looked up from germline, CDR1 is LNHDA and CDR2 is SQIVND (reference sequence). CDR3 size: 14 residues. V dropped 5 bases and J dropped 2 bases, with 13 bases sitting between them. CDR3 sequence reads: CASSSRQRTYEQYF. DNA of the CDR3: TGTGCCAGTAGTTCAAGACAGAGAACCTACGAGCAGTACTTC.

The chain couples TRBV5-1 to TRBJ2-7, with 8 bases lining up with TRBD2. This CDR3 is built from 14 residues. J gave up 4 bases and V 4 bases, and 7 bases lay outside the gene matches. Germline V lookup: CDR1 SGHRS, CDR2 YFSETQ. The CDR3 DNA reads as TGCGCCAGCAGCCTAGAGCGGGGGAGGTACGAGCAGTACTTC. Translated: CASSLERGRYEQYF.

The CDR3 loop reads CSAISRPGNEQFF. Here the CDR3 DNA reads TGCAGTGCTATTTCCCGCCCTGGGAATGAGCAGTTCTTC. This chain connects TRBV20-1 to TRBJ2-1; D gene uncertain. CDR3 length: 13 residues. Per germline, CDR1 DFQATT and CDR2 SNEGSKA (reference sequence). V lost 4 bases, J lost 7 bases, and 14 bases lay in between.

The rearrangement links TRBV5-8 to TRBJ2-3; 7 positions match TRBD1. From germline, CDR1 is SGHTS and CDR2 YDEGEE. This CDR3 spans 15 amino acids. The J segment lost 2 bases and the V segment lost 1 base, leaving 4 bases of the junction unmatched. The CDR3 DNA sequence: TGTGCCAGCAGCTTGCGTGGACAGGCCACAGATACGCAGTATTTT. Its translation is CASSLRGQATDTQYF.

The rearrangement links TRBV28 to TRBJ1-5; unclear D gene. This CDR3 contains 13 residues. Germline V CDR1 and CDR2: MDHEN, SYDVKM. The V end lost 7 bases, the J end lost 11 bases, and 18 bases lay between the germline ends. The CDR3 reads CASNGLVKETQHF. The CDR3 region has the DNA TGTGCCAGCAACGGACTAGTCAAAGAGACCCAGCATTTT.

This clonotype has more than one count but fewer than ten. The chain couples TRBV6-5 to TRBJ2-7; tentatively, D is TRBD2 (6 bases). With the DNA end fitting TRBJ2-5 better, the J assignment may be wrong. This CDR3 is 16 amino acids long. Germline loops: CDR1 MNHEY, CDR2 SVGAGI. CDR3 sequence: CASSPGLAGTQETQYF. The CDR3 nucleotides read TGTGCCAGCAGTCCAGGGCTGGCGGGGACCCAAGAGACCCAGTACTTC.